A single sample is the source of the 21 T cell receptor beta chains below, sequenced in a study of cytomegalovirus exposure and HLA in healthy donors. PCR primers comprised 60 Vbeta and 13 Jbeta primers. Here immunoSEQ multiplex PCR was the method, and the copy in TCRdb shows in-frame clones only, minus some. The table has approximately 160,000 clones, 75% to 85% seen once. Sequencing was carried out using PBMCs. The receptor source for this set is a male donor in good health and CMV-seropositive.

The chain links TRBV6-1 to TRBJ1-1; tentative D call: TRBD1 (5 bases). Per germline, CDR1 MNHNS and CDR2 SASEGT. V was cut by 6 bases and J by 5 bases, with 19 bases left in between. CDR3 size: 15 residues. CDR3 sequence reads: CASSRYDSPRTEAFF. In nucleotides, the CDR3 is TGTGCCAGCAGCCGTTATGACAGCCCAAGGACTGAAGCTTTCTTT.

This rearrangement joins TRBV6-1 to TRBJ2-3; TRBD1 matches at 11 bases. V shed 7 bases and J 5 bases; nucleotides not matched to a gene: 5. This CDR3 region has 14 residues. Germline V lookup: CDR1 MNHNS, CDR2 SASEGT. Here the CDR3 reads CASKWTGGVDTQYF. The CDR3 coding sequence is TGTGCCAGCAAATGGACAGGGGGCGTAGATACGCAGTATTTT.

This clone was recorded only once. This sequence joins TRBV18 and TRBJ2-3, with 7 bases that match TRBD1. Germline V gene data show CDR1 as KGHSH and CDR2 as LQKENI. The CDR3 sequence is 15 residues long. J lost 2 bases, V lost 2 bases, and 4 bases had no gene match. As DNA, the CDR3 is TGTGCCAGCTCACCAACACAGGGGTCCACAGATACGCAGTATTTT. Protein: CASSPTQGSTDTQYF.

The chain recombines TRBV7-9 with TRBJ1-2, with TRBD1 matching 8 bases. Germline V lookup: CDR1 SEHNR, CDR2 FQNEAQ (reference sequence). V lost 5 bases, J lost 4 bases, and 3 bases stayed unmatched. The CDR3 has 13 residues. CDR3 sequence reads: CASSPGGGYGYTF. In nucleotides, the CDR3 is TGTGCCAGCAGCCCAGGGGGCGGCTATGGCTACACCTTC.

This clone was recorded once. The CDR3 loop is CASSLSGGLGYTF. The DNA of the CDR3 is TGTGCCAGCAGCTTGTCAGGGGGCTTAGGCTACACCTTC. This chain joins TRBV11-2 and TRBJ1-2; 8 nucleotides line up with TRBD1. V shed 3 bases and J 8 bases; nucleotides not matched to a gene: 5. CDR3 length equals 13 residues. CDR1 and CDR2 from the germline V gene are SGHAT and FQNNGV. Full variable domain (remainder filled in from reference TRBV11-2 and TRBJ1-2): EAGVAQSPRYKIIEKRQSVAFWCNPISGHATLYWYQQILGQGPKLLIQFQNNGVVDDSQLPKDRFSAERLKGVDSTLKIQPAKLEDSAVYLCASSLSGGLGYTFGSGTRLTVV.

V usage is TRBV27 and J usage is TRBJ1-1; D may be TRBD1 (5 bases). CDR1 is MNHEY, CDR2 SMNVEV, per germline (reference sequence). The CDR3 runs to 13 residues. V was clipped by 7 bases and J by 3 bases, with 12 bases between them. This CDR3 is CASIRAGHTEAFF. CDR3 in DNA: TGTGCCAGCATCAGGGCGGGGCACACTGAAGCTTTCTTT.

The chain links TRBV29-1 to TRBJ2-7; TRBD2 matches at 8 bases. The CDR3 has 13 residues. The V gene's germline CDR1 is SQVTM and CDR2 ANQGSEA. The J segment lost 0 bases and the V segment lost 6 bases, leaving 4 bases of the junction unmatched. The CDR3 DNA is TGCAGCGTACAACTAGCGGCCTCCTACGAGCAGTACTTC. As protein: CSVQLAASYEQYF.

This chain joins TRBV30 and TRBJ1-6; D may be TRBD1 (5 bases). The CDR3 totals 12 residues. CDR1 GTSNPN and CDR2 SVGIG come from the germline V gene (reference sequence). Trimming removed 6 bases from V and 5 bases from J, with 8 bases in between. The CDR3: CACGRDNSPLHF. The DNA of the CDR3 is TGTGCCTGCGGCAGGGATAATTCACCCCTCCACTTT.

This chain joins TRBV5-6 and TRBJ2-1, with TRBD1 matching 10 bases. The CDR3 extends over 14 amino acids. CDR1 SGHDT and CDR2 YYEEEE come from the germline V gene. The J segment lost 10 bases and the V segment lost 2 bases, leaving 6 bases of the junction unmatched. The CDR3 DNA follows: TGTGCCAGCAGCTTCGGGACAGGGGCTAGGGAGCAGTTCTTC. This encodes CASSFGTGAREQFF. The full variable domain, completed using reference TRBV5-6 and TRBJ2-1, is DAGVTQSPTHLIKTRGQQVTLRCSPKSGHDTVSWYQQALGQGPQFIFQYYEEEERQRGNFPDRFSGHQFPNYSSELNVNALLLGDSALYLCASSFGTGAREQFFGPGTRLTVL.

The chain has TRBV7-2 and TRBJ2-2, with D maybe TRBD1 (6 bases). Germline loops: CDR1 SGHTA, CDR2 FQGNSA. V gave up 0 bases and J gave up 4 bases, with 9 bases separating them. CDR3 length: 15 amino acids. CDR3 residues: CASSLAGQFTGELFF. CDR3 in DNA: TGTGCCAGCAGCTTAGCAGGACAGTTCACCGGGGAGCTGTTTTTT. Combining the CDR3 with reference TRBV7-2 and TRBJ2-2 gives the whole variable domain GAGVSQSPSNKVTEKGKDVELRCDPISGHTALYWYRQSLGQGLEFLIYFQGNSAPDKSGLPSDRFSAERTGGSVSTLTIQRTQQEDSAVYLCASSLAGQFTGELFFGEGSRLTVL.

This chain joins TRBV15 and TRBJ2-7, with 8 bases lining up with TRBD2. The J segment lost 5 bases and the V segment lost 5 bases, leaving 8 bases of the junction unmatched. The CDR3 runs to 14 residues. From germline, CDR1 is LNHNV and CDR2 YYDKDF (reference sequence). In nucleotides, the CDR3 is TGTGCCACCAGCCCCCGGGGGGGAGGGAACGAGCAGTACTTC. Translation: CATSPRGGGNEQYF.

The V and J genes are TRBV14 and TRBJ2-1, with 12 bases that match TRBD2. Germline V lookup: CDR1 SGHDN, CDR2 FVKESK. The CDR3 length is 15 residues. V lost 4 bases, J lost 6 bases, and 4 bases stayed unmatched. The CDR3 region has the DNA TGTGCCAGCAGCCCACTAGCGGGGGGACCCAATGAGCAGTTCTTC. Its translation is CASSPLAGGPNEQFF.

The chain is built from TRBV11-2 and TRBJ2-1; no definite D call. The V and J ends lost 4 bases and 0 bases respectively, with 4 bases between them. The CDR3 has 13 amino acids. Germline V CDR1 and CDR2: SGHAT, FQNNGV. This CDR3 reads CASSSSSYNEQFF. The CDR3 region has the DNA TGTGCCAGCAGCTCTAGCTCCTACAATGAGCAGTTCTTC.

The chain is built from TRBV9 and TRBJ2-1; tentatively, D is TRBD2 (7 bases). V was trimmed by 3 bases and J by 6 bases, leaving 19 bases between them. The CDR3 is made up of 16 amino acids. Germline CDR1 and CDR2: SGDLS and YYNGEE. The CDR3 nucleotides read TGTGCCAGCAGCGCCAACCTTGGGGGGGGCCTCAATGAGCAGTTCTTC. Translating gives CASSANLGGGLNEQFF.

Here the CDR3 DNA reads TGTGCCAGCAGCCTCTTCCCCGCCGAGGAGACCCAGTACTTC. Encoded protein: CASSLFPAEETQYF. The V and J genes are TRBV11-2 and TRBJ2-5; D is unresolved. CDR1 is SGHAT and CDR2 is FQNNGV in the germline V gene. The V and J ends lost 5 bases and 5 bases respectively, with 15 bases between them. This CDR3 contains 14 residues.

The genes are TRBV30 and TRBJ1-3, with D tentatively TRBD1 (5 bases). CDR1 GTSNPN and CDR2 SVGIG come from the germline V gene (reference sequence). Trimming pared 5 bases from V and 9 bases from J, leaving 11 bases between. The CDR3 covers 11 residues. The DNA of the CDR3 is TGTGCCTGGGGTGGGACTGTCACCATATATTTT. Encoded protein: CAWGGTVTIYF.

V and J are TRBV11-2 and TRBJ1-2; D is possibly TRBD1 (6 bases). Germline CDR1 reads SGHAT; CDR2 reads FQNNGV. V was clipped by 5 bases and J by 8 bases, with 15 bases between them. The CDR3 has 13 residues. This chain's CDR3 is CASSPNRDRGYTF. The CDR3 DNA reads TGTGCCAGCAGCCCTAACAGGGATCGGGGCTACACCTTC. Full variable domain (rest looked up from reference TRBV11-2 and TRBJ1-2): EAGVAQSPRYKIIEKRQSVAFWCNPISGHATLYWYQQILGQGPKLLIQFQNNGVVDDSQLPKDRFSAERLKGVDSTLKIQPAKLEDSAVYLCASSPNRDRGYTFGSGTRLTVV.

The CDR3 loop reads CASSAPGGEQYF. The CDR3 DNA reads as TGCGCCAGCAGCGCCCCCGGGGGCGAGCAGTACTTC. The rearrangement joins TRBV5-1 to TRBJ2-7, with a weak D call TRBD2 (6 bases). Germline loops: CDR1 SGHRS, CDR2 YFSETQ. The CDR3 runs 12 residues. Trimming removed 4 bases from V and 6 bases from J, with 11 bases in between.

The J gene is TRBJ2-7, the V gene TRBV13, with TRBD1 matching over 9 bases. V lost 5 bases, J lost 5 bases, and 7 bases stayed unmatched. Germline CDR1 is PRHDT and CDR2 is FYEKMQ (reference sequence). This CDR3 contains 14 residues. This chain's CDR3 is CASSDRGTLDEQYF. The CDR3 region has the DNA TGTGCCAGCAGCGACAGGGGGACATTAGACGAGCAGTACTTC.

The J gene is TRBJ2-5, the V gene TRBV28, with D tentatively TRBD2 (6 bases). Trimming removed 5 bases from V and 5 bases from J, with 21 bases in between. CDR3 length: 16 amino acids. From germline, CDR1 is MDHEN and CDR2 SYDVKM. CDR3 residues: CASSPARRDRVETQYF. CDR3 DNA sequence: TGTGCCAGCAGTCCTGCTAGGAGGGACCGAGTTGAGACCCAGTACTTC.

In DNA form, the CDR3 reads TGTGCCAGCATGCGGGGCTTGAACACCGGGGAGCTGTTTTTT. Its protein is CASMRGLNTGELFF. This sequence joins TRBV13 and TRBJ2-2; a weak D match, TRBD2 (6 bases). In germline, CDR1 is PRHDT, CDR2 FYEKMQ (reference sequence). The CDR3 consists of 14 residues. The V end lost 7 bases, the J end lost 1 base, and 10 bases lay between the germline ends.